This T cell receptor (beta chain) appears in the sequencing data of a study of radiotherapy plus CTLA-4 blockade in lung cancer. Turning to the study itself: Objective response was observed in roughly a sixth of patients, and disease control in roughly 30%.

Trimming stripped 5 bases from V and 5 bases from J, with 12 bases between. The CDR3 has 13 amino acids. The germline V gene encodes CDR1 MNHNS and CDR2 SASEGT. Only in-frame clones appear in the TCRdb table, and some are missing; sequencing was by immunoSEQ multiplex PCR. In the table there are some 37,000 clones, over 60% of which are singletons. The genes are TRBV6-1 and TRBJ1-2, with D perhaps TRBD1 (5 bases). This TCR was sampled from a human donor with non-small cell lung cancer who had stable disease on radiotherapy plus ipilimumab. The sequencing here drew on peripheral blood, taken from a patient treated with radiotherapy plus ipilimumab. The CDR3 loop reads CASSITGEYGYTF. The DNA for the CDR3 is TGTGCCAGCAGTATAACAGGAGAGTATGGCTACACCTTC.